The 27 T cell receptor beta chains presented below share a single source sample, sequenced in a study of T cell responses to AZD1222 COVID-19 vaccine. This table comes from immunoSEQ multiplex PCR, and its TCRdb copy is limited to in-frame clones, with some not included. The table shows some 130,000 clones, with approximately 91% occurring only once. This specimen consisted of peripheral blood, obtained on day 0 of AZD1222 vaccination. These TCRs come from an adult in good health.

The chain uses TRBV3-1 (or the pseudogene TRBV3-2) and TRBJ1-5; possible D gene TRBD1, 5 bases. Germline V CDR1 and CDR2: LGHDT, YNNKEL (reference sequence). The length of the CDR3 is 13 residues. With 1 base removed from V and 9 bases from J, the gap between germline ends came to 10 bases. The CDR3 is CASSQGKGRPQHF. CDR3 bases: TGTGCCAGCAGCCAAGGAAAGGGGCGGCCCCAGCATTTT.

As DNA, the CDR3 is TGCGCCAGCAGCTCAACTAGCGGGAGTAAGCGAAATGAGCAGTTCTTC. Translation gives CASSSTSGSKRNEQFF. The V call is TRBV5-1, the J call TRBJ2-1; 11 positions agree with TRBD2. In germline, CDR1 is SGHRS, CDR2 YFSETQ. CDR3 length equals 16 residues. V trimming: 3 bases; J trimming: 7 bases; junction bases outside the gene matches: 9.

The V call is TRBV19, the J call TRBJ1-1; D might be TRBD1 (6 bases). V was shortened by 9 bases and J by 8 bases, with 19 bases between the two germline ends. This CDR3 is built from 13 residues. CDR1 LNHDA and CDR2 SQIVND come from the germline V gene (reference sequence). The CDR3 region is CASVEQGSWEAFF. DNA for the CDR3: TGTGCCAGCGTCGAACAGGGCTCTTGGGAAGCTTTCTTT.

The chain links TRBV27 to TRBJ1-4, with 8 bases fitting TRBD1. Germline CDR1 is MNHEY and CDR2 is SMNVEV (reference sequence). J lost 2 bases, V lost 1 base, and 6 bases had no gene match. The CDR3 sequence is 17 residues long. DNA of the CDR3: TGTGCCAGCAGTTTATGGGCAGGGGGCGCCACTAATGAAAAACTGTTTTTT. It translates to CASSLWAGGATNEKLFF.

The CDR3 DNA reads TGTGCCAGCAGCTTGACAGGGGGGAATCAGCCCCAGCATTTT. Protein sequence: CASSLTGGNQPQHF. The gene calls are TRBV7-9 and TRBJ1-5; 9 positions agree with TRBD1. The J segment lost 4 bases and the V segment lost 3 bases, leaving 1 base of the junction unmatched. The CDR3 runs to 14 residues. Germline CDR1 reads SEHNR; CDR2 reads FQNEAQ (reference sequence).

This rearrangement joins TRBV10-2 to TRBJ1-2; the match to TRBD1 covers 10 bases. Per germline, CDR1 WSHSY and CDR2 SAAADI. Unmatched junction bases numbered 10, after V lost 6 bases and J lost 0 bases. The CDR3 sequence is 17 residues long. The CDR3 sequence is CASSAGTGDPTNYGYTF. DNA of the CDR3: TGCGCCAGCAGCGCCGGGACAGGGGACCCAACTAACTATGGCTACACCTTC.

V usage is TRBV3-1 (or the pseudogene TRBV3-2) and J usage is TRBJ1-5, with D perhaps matching TRBD1 (5 bases). Germline V lookup: CDR1 LGHDT, CDR2 YNNKEL (reference sequence). V shed 10 bases and J shed 3 bases, with 19 bases lying between them. The CDR3 covers 15 residues. In nucleotides, the CDR3 is TGTGCCACCTCCCGCCCCGGGGCCCCCAATCAGCCCCAGCATTTT. Residues: CATSRPGAPNQPQHF.

The chain employs TRBV6-2 or TRBV6-3 and TRBJ1-2, with TRBD1 matching over 8 bases. With V trimmed by 0 bases and J by 1 base, 7 bases remained unmatched. CDR3 length: 17 residues. Germline CDR1 and CDR2: MNHEY and SVGEGT. The CDR3 sequence: CASSYSDYRGSNYGYTF. The CDR3 region has the DNA TGTGCCAGCAGTTACTCGGATTACAGGGGGAGTAACTATGGCTACACCTTC.

The chain joins TRBV6-2 or TRBV6-3 to TRBJ1-1, with 7 positions matching TRBD1. The CDR3 runs 13 residues. Germline CDR1 reads MNHEY; CDR2 reads SVGEGT. Unmatched junction bases numbered 1, after V lost 2 bases and J lost 4 bases. The CDR3, as DNA: TGTGCCAGCAGTTACGGGACAGCCACTGAAGCTTTCTTT. This sequence encodes CASSYGTATEAFF.

The chain has TRBV30 and TRBJ2-5, with D possibly being TRBD1 or TRBD2 (5 bases each). Germline-derived CDR1 and CDR2 are GTSNPN and SVGIG (reference sequence). The CDR3 runs to 10 residues. V lost 5 bases and J lost 7, with 8 bases in between. Here the CDR3 reads CAWGGGTQYF. The CDR3 nucleotides are TGTGCCTGGGGTGGGGGGACCCAGTACTTC.

This chain links TRBV11-3 with TRBJ2-1; D is unresolved. CDR3 length: 12 residues. Germline CDR1 SGHNT, CDR2 YENEEA. With 0 bases removed from V and 8 bases from J, the gap between germline ends came to 5 bases. The CDR3 coding sequence is TGTGCCAGCAGCTTAGATGGGGATGAGCAGTTCTTC. Translated, it gives CASSLDGDEQFF. The complete variable domain, with remaining parts taken from reference TRBV11-3 and TRBJ2-1, reads EAGVVQSPRYKIIEKKQPVAFWCNPISGHNTLYWYLQNLGQGPELLIRYENEEAVDDSQLPKDRFSAERLKGVDSTLKIQPAELGDSAVYLCASSLDGDEQFFGPGTRLTVL.

The V gene is TRBV5-6, the J gene TRBJ2-7, with D possibly being TRBD2 (6 bases). Trimming left V 4 bases short and J 0 bases short, with 11 bases between. There are 14 residues in the CDR3. Germline V gene lookup returns CDR1 SGHDT and CDR2 YYEEEE. The CDR3 sequence is CASSVAASSYEQYF. In DNA form, the CDR3 reads TGTGCCAGCAGCGTAGCGGCTAGCTCCTACGAGCAGTACTTC. The whole variable domain, filled in from reference TRBV5-6 and TRBJ2-7, reads DAGVTQSPTHLIKTRGQQVTLRCSPKSGHDTVSWYQQALGQGPQFIFQYYEEEERQRGNFPDRFSGHQFPNYSSELNVNALLLGDSALYLCASSVAASSYEQYFGPGTRLTVT.

V and J are TRBV6-2 or TRBV6-3 and TRBJ1-2; 10 bases map to TRBD1. The germline gives CDR1 MNHEY, CDR2 SVGEGT. This CDR3 comprises 17 residues. V shed 6 bases, J shed 7 bases, and the junction held 17 bases outside the gene matches. The CDR3 DNA reads TGTGCCAGCAGCCTAAAACGGCAGGGACAGGGGCTTGGTGGCTACACCTTC. Amino acids: CASSLKRQGQGLGGYTF.

V and J are TRBV27 and TRBJ2-2; the D gene is possibly TRBD1 (5 bases). The CDR3 sequence is 17 residues long. Per the germline V gene, CDR1 is MNHEY and CDR2 is SMNVEV (reference sequence). The V end was cut by 2 bases, the J end by 2 bases, with 15 bases between. CDR3 nucleotides: TGTGCCAGCAGTTTAGGTGGGGCCCGTTTAAACACCGGGGAGCTGTTTTTT. Translating gives CASSLGGARLNTGELFF.

This clone was recorded only once. The gene calls are TRBV6-2 or TRBV6-3 and TRBJ1-1; weak D call: TRBD1 (5 bases). Germline values: CDR1 MNHEY, CDR2 SVGEGT. V lost 0 bases, J lost 1 base, and 12 bases lay in between. The CDR3 totals 16 residues. This CDR3 is CASSYSQTVQNTEAFF. DNA for the CDR3: TGTGCCAGCAGTTACTCGCAGACAGTCCAGAACACTGAAGCTTTCTTT.

The V and J genes are TRBV4-2 and TRBJ2-1; 7 bases align to TRBD2. CDR1 is LGHNA and CDR2 is YNFKEQ in the germline V gene. The CDR3 runs to 16 residues. V dropped 0 bases and J dropped 7; count of bases not matched to a gene: 9. The CDR3, as DNA: TGTGCCAGCAGCCAAGAGGGAGGGGACCACGTTAATGAGCAGTTCTTC. Amino acid sequence: CASSQEGGDHVNEQFF.

CDR3 region: CALGGTSGGNEQFF. DNA for the CDR3: TGTGCCCTTGGGGGGACTAGCGGGGGGAATGAGCAGTTCTTC. The chain has TRBV11-1 and TRBJ2-1, with 15 positions matching TRBD2. Looked up from germline, CDR1 is SGHAT and CDR2 is FQDESV (reference sequence). The CDR3 runs 14 residues. J lost 7 bases, V lost 11 bases, and 6 bases had no gene match.

This sequence joins TRBV11-2 and TRBJ1-5; 9 nucleotides agree with TRBD1. CDR1 is SGHAT, CDR2 FQNNGV, per germline. The junction had 2 bases not matched to a gene; V was cut back by 5 bases and J by 0 bases. CDR3 length: 15 residues. The CDR3 DNA is TGTGCCAGCAGCCGGACAGGGGATAGCAATCAGCCCCAGCATTTT. Amino acids: CASSRTGDSNQPQHF.

The count of this clone is one. CDR3 region: CASSIVLQNTGELFF. In DNA form, the CDR3 reads TGTGCCAGTAGTATAGTACTCCAGAACACCGGGGAGCTGTTTTTT. V is TRBV19 and J is TRBJ2-2; D is unresolved. Trimming left V 1 base short and J 1 base short, with 7 bases between. The CDR3 runs 15 residues. Germline V CDR1 and CDR2: LNHDA, SQIVND (reference sequence).

The genes are TRBV2 and TRBJ1-1, with 8 bases lining up with TRBD1. This CDR3 is built from 14 residues. Germline V lookup: CDR1 SNHLY, CDR2 FYNNEI. V lost 3 bases to trimming and J lost 1 base; unmatched junction nucleotides: 1. DNA of the CDR3: TGTGCCAGCAGTGACGGACAGGGGAACACTGAAGCTTTCTTT. Amino acids: CASSDGQGNTEAFF. Looking up the rest from reference TRBV2 and TRBJ1-1 gives the full variable domain: EPEVTQTPSHQVTQMGQEVILRCVPISNHLYFYWYRQILGQKVEFLVSFYNNEISEKSEIFDDQFSVERPDGSNFTLKIRSTKLEDSAMYFCASSDGQGNTEAFFGQGTRLTVV.

This rearrangement joins TRBV28 to TRBJ1-5; D ambiguous. This CDR3 is built from 13 residues. Trimming stripped 2 bases from V and 5 bases from J, with 7 bases between. Germline loops: CDR1 MDHEN, CDR2 SYDVKM. CDR3 coding DNA: TGTGCCAGCAGTTTAGGTCCCCATCAGCCCCAGCATTTT. It is translated as CASSLGPHQPQHF.

The chain recombines TRBV7-9 with TRBJ1-6; D is perhaps TRBD1 (5 bases). The length of the CDR3 is 15 residues. The germline V and J ends were trimmed by 4 bases and 7 bases, with 14 bases remaining between them. CDR1 is SEHNR and CDR2 is FQNEAQ in the germline V gene (reference sequence). CDR3 in amino acids: CASSSYRQPNSPLHF. The CDR3 nucleotides are TGTGCCAGCAGCTCCTACAGGCAACCAAATTCACCCCTCCACTTT.

The chain couples TRBV13 to TRBJ1-2; TRBD1 matches 8 bases. The germline gives CDR1 PRHDT, CDR2 FYEKMQ (reference sequence). The CDR3 has 14 amino acids. Unmatched junction bases numbered 6, after V lost 5 bases and J lost 4 bases. The CDR3 DNA reads TGTGCCAGCAGCATCGCAGGGGGCAGCTATGGCTACACCTTC. Its protein product is CASSIAGGSYGYTF. Full variable domain (missing parts from reference TRBV13 and TRBJ1-2): AAGVIQSPRHLIKEKRETATLKCYPIPRHDTVYWYQQGPGQDPQFLISFYEKMQSDKGSIPDRFSAQQFSDYHSELNMSSLELGDSALYFCASSIAGGSYGYTFGSGTRLTVV.

The chain combines TRBV3-1 (or the pseudogene TRBV3-2) with TRBJ1-1; 7 nucleotides match TRBD1. The CDR3 has 13 amino acids. The junction had 1 base not matched to a gene; V was cut back by 2 bases and J by 4 bases. Germline loops: CDR1 LGHDT, CDR2 YNNKEL (reference sequence). The CDR3 DNA sequence: TGTGCCAGCAGCCAACCAGGGGGCACTGAAGCTTTCTTT. Translated, it gives CASSQPGGTEAFF.

The chain couples TRBV27 to TRBJ2-7; 8 bases are a match to TRBD2. In germline, CDR1 is MNHEY, CDR2 SMNVEV (reference sequence). The J segment lost 1 base and the V segment lost 8 bases, leaving 7 bases of the junction unmatched. This CDR3 has 14 amino acids. For the CDR3, the DNA is TGTGCCAGCTCGGGAGGGCCCGCGTCCTACGAGCAGTACTTC. It encodes CASSGGPASYEQYF.

This CDR3 reads CASSLGTGWYQPQHF. In DNA, the CDR3 is TGTGCCAGCAGCCTAGGGACAGGGTGGTATCAGCCCCAGCATTTT. The rearrangement links TRBV7-9 to TRBJ1-5; 9 nucleotides agree with TRBD1. CDR3 length: 15 amino acids. CDR1 is SEHNR and CDR2 is FQNEAQ in the germline V gene (reference sequence). Germline trimming cut 5 bases from V and 5 bases from J; bases unmatched to any gene: 7.

The chain is built from TRBV29-1 and TRBJ2-6, with D perhaps TRBD1 (5 bases). There are 15 residues in the CDR3. CDR1 SQVTM and CDR2 ANQGSEA come from the germline V gene. Trimming removed 7 bases from V and 3 bases from J, with 16 bases in between. The CDR3 nucleotides read TGCAGCGCTGGGCTTCAGGGTGTTGGGGCCAACGTCCTGACTTTC. Translation: CSAGLQGVGANVLTF.